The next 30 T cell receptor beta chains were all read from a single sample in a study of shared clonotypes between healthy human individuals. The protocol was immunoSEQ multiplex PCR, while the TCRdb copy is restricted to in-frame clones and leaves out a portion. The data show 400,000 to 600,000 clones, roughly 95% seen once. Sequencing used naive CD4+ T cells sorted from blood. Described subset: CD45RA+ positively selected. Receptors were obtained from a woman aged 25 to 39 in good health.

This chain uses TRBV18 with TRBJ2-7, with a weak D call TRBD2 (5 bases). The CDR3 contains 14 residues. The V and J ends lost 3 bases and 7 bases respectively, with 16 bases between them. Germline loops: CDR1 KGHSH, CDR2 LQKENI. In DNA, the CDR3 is TGTGCCAGCTCACCCCCGGGGATCCGAGAGGAGCAGTACTTC. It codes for CASSPPGIREEQYF.

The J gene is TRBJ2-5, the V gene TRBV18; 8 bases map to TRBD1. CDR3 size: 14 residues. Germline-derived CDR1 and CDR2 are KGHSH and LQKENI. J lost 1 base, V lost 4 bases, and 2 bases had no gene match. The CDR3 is CASSQGTGQETQYF. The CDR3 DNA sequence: TGTGCCAGCTCACAAGGGACAGGCCAAGAGACCCAGTACTTC.

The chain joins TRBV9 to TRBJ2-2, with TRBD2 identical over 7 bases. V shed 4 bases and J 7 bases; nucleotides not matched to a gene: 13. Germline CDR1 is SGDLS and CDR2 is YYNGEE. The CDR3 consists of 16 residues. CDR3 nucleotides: TGTGCCAGCAGCCCTAGTGGGAGCGGGATAGGCGGGGAGCTGTTTTTT. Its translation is CASSPSGSGIGGELFF. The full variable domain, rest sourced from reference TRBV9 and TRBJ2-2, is DSGVTQTPKHLITATGQRVTLRCSPRSGDLSVYWYQQSLDQGLQFLIQYYNGEERAKGNILERFSAQQFPDLHSELNLSSLELGDSALYFCASSPSGSGIGGELFFGEGSRLTVL.

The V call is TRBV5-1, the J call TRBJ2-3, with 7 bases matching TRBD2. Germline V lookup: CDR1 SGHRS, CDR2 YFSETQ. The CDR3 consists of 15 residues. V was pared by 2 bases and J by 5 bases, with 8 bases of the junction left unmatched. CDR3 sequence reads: CASSFRDYREDTQYF. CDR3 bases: TGCGCCAGCAGCTTCCGGGACTACAGAGAAGATACGCAGTATTTT.

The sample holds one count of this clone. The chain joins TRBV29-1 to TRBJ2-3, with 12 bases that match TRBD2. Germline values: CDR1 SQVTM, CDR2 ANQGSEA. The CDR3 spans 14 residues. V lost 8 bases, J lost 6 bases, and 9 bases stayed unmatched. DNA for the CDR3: TGCAGCCTTGGGACTAGCGGGTTTGCCGATACGCAGTATTTT. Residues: CSLGTSGFADTQYF.

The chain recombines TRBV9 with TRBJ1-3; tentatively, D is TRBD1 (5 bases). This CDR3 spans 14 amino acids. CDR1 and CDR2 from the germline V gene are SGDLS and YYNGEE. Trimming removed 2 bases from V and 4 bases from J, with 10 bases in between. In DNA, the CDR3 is TGTGCCAGCAGCGTCGACAGTACCGGAAACACCATATATTTT. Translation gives CASSVDSTGNTIYF.

The CDR3 is CASSDLGHSNTEAFF. The CDR3 DNA follows: TGTGCCAGCAGTGATCTTGGACATTCGAACACTGAAGCTTTCTTT. This chain uses TRBV2 with TRBJ1-1; D is possibly TRBD1 (5 bases). Germline lookup yields CDR1 SNHLY and CDR2 FYNNEI. V lost 3 bases and J 1 base, leaving 12 bases between the germline ends. The CDR3 consists of 15 residues.

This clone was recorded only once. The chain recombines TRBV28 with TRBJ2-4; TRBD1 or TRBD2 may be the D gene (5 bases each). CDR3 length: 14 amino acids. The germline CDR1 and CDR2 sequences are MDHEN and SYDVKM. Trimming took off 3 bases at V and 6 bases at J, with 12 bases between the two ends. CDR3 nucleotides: TGTGCCAGCAGTTTTCCCGGGGCCGGAAACATTCAGTACTTC. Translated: CASSFPGAGNIQYF. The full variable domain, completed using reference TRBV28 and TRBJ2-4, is DVKVTQSSRYLVKRTGEKVFLECVQDMDHENMFWYRQDPGLGLRLIYFSYDVKMKEKGDIPEGYSVSREKKERFSLILESASTNQTSMYLCASSFPGAGNIQYFGAGTRLSVL.

CDR3 residues: CASSVIAGVSYEQYF. CDR3 DNA sequence: TGTGCCAGCAGCGTGATAGCGGGAGTAAGCTACGAGCAGTACTTC. The V call is TRBV9, the J call TRBJ2-7, with 9 bases that match TRBD2. The V gene's germline CDR1 is SGDLS and CDR2 YYNGEE. The CDR3 totals 15 residues. Unmatched junction bases numbered 6, after V lost 2 bases and J lost 3 bases.

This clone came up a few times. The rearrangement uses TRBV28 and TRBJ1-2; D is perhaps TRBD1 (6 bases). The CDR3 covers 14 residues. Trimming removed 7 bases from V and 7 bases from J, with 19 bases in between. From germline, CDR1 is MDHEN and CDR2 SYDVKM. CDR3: CASKTQQGRAGYTF. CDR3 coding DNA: TGTGCCAGCAAGACCCAGCAGGGGAGAGCTGGCTACACCTTC.

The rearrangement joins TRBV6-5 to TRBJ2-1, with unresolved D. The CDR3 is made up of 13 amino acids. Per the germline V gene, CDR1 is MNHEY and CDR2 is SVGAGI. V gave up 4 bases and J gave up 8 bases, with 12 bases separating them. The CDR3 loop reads CASSSYRMDEQFF. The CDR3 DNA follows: TGTGCCAGCAGTTCGTATAGGATGGATGAGCAGTTCTTC.

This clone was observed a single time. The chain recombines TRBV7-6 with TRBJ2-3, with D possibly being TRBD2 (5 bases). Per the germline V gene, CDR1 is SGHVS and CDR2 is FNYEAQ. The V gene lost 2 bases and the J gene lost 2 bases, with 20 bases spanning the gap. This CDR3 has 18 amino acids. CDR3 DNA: TGTGCCAGCAGCTTAATACCGCCGGGAACAATATCCACAGATACGCAGTATTTT. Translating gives CASSLIPPGTISTDTQYF.

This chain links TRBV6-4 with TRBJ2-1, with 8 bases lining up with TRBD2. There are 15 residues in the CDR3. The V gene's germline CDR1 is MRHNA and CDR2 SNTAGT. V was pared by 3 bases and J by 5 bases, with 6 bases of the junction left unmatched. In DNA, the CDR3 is TGTGCCAGCAGTGAAGTCCTAGCGGGCCACAATGAGCAGTTCTTC. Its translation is CASSEVLAGHNEQFF.

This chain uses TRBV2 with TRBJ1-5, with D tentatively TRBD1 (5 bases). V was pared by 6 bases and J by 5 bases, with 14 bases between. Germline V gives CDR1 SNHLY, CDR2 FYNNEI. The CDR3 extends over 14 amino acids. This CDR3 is CASRWGVSDQPQHF. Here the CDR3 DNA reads TGTGCCAGCAGATGGGGGGTATCGGATCAGCCCCAGCATTTT.

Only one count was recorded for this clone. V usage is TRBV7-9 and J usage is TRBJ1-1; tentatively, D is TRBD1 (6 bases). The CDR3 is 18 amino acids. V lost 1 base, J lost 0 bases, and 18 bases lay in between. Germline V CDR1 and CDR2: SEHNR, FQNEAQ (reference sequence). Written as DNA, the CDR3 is TGTGCCAGCAGCTTAGGGAACAGGGTCTTGGCTATGAACACTGAAGCTTTCTTT. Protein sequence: CASSLGNRVLAMNTEAFF. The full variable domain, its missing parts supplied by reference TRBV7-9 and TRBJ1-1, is DTGVSQNPRHKITKRGQNVTFRCDPISEHNRLYWYRQTLGQGPEFLTYFQNEAQLEKSRLLSDRFSAERPKGSFSTLEIQRTEQGDSAMYLCASSLGNRVLAMNTEAFFGQGTRLTVV.

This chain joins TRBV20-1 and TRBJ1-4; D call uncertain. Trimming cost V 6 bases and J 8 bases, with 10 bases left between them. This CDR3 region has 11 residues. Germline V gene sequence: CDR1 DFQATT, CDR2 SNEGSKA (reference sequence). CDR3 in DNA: TGCAGTGCAGGACTGGGCGAAAAACTGTTTTTT. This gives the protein CSAGLGEKLFF.

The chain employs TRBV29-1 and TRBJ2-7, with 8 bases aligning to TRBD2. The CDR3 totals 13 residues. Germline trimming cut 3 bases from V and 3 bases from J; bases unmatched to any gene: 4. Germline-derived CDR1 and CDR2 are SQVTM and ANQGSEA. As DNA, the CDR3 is TGCAGCGTTGACGGGGGGGGCCTCTACGAGCAGTACTTC. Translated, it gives CSVDGGGLYEQYF.

In DNA, the CDR3 is TGCAGCGTTGTCGGCCCCCAGAGCTCCTACAATGAGCAGTTCTTC. Its protein product is CSVVGPQSSYNEQFF. This rearrangement joins TRBV29-1 to TRBJ2-1; D unclear. Germline CDR1 and CDR2: SQVTM and ANQGSEA. This CDR3 comprises 15 residues. Trimming cost V 4 bases and J 0 bases, with 13 bases left between them.

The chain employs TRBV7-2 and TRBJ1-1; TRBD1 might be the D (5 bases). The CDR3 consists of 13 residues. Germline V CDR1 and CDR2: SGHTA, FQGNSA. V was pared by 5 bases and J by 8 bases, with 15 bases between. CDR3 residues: CASSHQRDLEAFF. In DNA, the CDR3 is TGTGCCAGCAGCCACCAGCGGGACTTAGAAGCTTTCTTT.

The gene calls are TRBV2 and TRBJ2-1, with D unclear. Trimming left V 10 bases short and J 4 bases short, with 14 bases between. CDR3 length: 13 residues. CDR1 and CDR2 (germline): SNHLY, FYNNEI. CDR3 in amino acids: CAITPALYNEQFF. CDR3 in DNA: TGTGCCATTACTCCCGCGTTATACAATGAGCAGTTCTTC.

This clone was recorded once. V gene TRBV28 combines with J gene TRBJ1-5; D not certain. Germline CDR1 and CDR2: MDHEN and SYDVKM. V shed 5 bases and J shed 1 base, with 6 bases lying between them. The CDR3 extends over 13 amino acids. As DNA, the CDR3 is TGTGCCAGCAGTCGGAGGAGCAATCAGCCCCAGCATTTT. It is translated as CASSRRSNQPQHF.

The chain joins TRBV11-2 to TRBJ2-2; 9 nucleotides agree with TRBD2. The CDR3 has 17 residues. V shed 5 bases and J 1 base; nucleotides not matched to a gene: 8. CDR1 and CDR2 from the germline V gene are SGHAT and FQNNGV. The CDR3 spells CASSPLAGVRNTGELFF. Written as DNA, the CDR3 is TGTGCCAGCAGCCCCTTAGCGGGAGTGAGGAACACCGGGGAGCTGTTTTTT.

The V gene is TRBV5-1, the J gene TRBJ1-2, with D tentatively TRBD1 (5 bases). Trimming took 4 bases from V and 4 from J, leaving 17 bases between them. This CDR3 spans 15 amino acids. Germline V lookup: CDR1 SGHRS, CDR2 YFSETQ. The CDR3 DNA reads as TGCGCCAGCAGCCCTATTCAGGGAACAGGCTATGGCTACACCTTC. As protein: CASSPIQGTGYGYTF.

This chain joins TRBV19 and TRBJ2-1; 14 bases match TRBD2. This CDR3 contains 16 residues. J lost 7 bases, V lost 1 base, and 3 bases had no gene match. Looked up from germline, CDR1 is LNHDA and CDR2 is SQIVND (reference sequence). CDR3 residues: CASSIGGTSGSNEQFF. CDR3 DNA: TGTGCCAGTAGTATAGGGGGGACTAGCGGGAGTAATGAGCAGTTCTTC. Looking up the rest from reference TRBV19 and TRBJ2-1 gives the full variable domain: DGGITQSPKYLFRKEGQNVTLSCEQNLNHDAMYWYRQDPGQGLRLIYYSQIVNDFQKGDIAEGYSVSREKKESFPLTVTSAQKNPTAFYLCASSIGGTSGSNEQFFGPGTRLTVL.

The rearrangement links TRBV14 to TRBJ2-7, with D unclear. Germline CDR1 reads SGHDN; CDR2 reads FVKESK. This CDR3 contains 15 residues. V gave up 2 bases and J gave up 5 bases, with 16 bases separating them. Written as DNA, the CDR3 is TGTGCCAGCAGCCAAATATTTACGCTCCCCCACGAGCAGTACTTC. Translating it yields CASSQIFTLPHEQYF.

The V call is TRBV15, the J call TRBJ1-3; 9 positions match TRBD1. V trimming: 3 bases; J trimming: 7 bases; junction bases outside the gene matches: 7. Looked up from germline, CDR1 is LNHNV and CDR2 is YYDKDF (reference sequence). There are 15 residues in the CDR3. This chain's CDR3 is CATSSRQGVGNTIYF. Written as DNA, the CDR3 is TGTGCCACCAGCAGTCGACAGGGGGTAGGGAACACCATATATTTT.

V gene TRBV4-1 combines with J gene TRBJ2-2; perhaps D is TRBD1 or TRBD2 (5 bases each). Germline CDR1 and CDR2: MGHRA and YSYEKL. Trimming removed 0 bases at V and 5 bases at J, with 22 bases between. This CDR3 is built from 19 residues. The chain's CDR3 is CASSQEVLRRGARTGELFF. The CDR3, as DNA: TGCGCCAGCAGCCAAGAAGTGTTGCGGAGAGGGGCACGGACCGGGGAGCTGTTTTTT.

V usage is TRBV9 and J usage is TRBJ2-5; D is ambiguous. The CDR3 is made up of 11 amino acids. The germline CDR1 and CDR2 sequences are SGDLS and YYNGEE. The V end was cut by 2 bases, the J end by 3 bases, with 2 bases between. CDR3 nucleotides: TGTGCCAGCAGCGTGGAAGAGACCCAGTACTTC. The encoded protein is CASSVEETQYF.

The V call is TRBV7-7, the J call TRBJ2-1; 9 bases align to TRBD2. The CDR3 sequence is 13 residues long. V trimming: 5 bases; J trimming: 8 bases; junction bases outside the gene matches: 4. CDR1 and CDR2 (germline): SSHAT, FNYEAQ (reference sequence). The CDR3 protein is CASSHSGSHEQFF. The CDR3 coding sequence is TGTGCCAGCAGCCATAGCGGGAGCCATGAGCAGTTCTTC.

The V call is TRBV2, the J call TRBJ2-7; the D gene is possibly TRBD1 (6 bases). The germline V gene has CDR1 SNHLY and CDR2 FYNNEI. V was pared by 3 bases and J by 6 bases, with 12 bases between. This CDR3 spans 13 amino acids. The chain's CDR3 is CASSDLTGTEQYF. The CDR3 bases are TGTGCCAGCAGTGACTTAACAGGGACCGAGCAGTACTTC.